This note documents a single T cell receptor beta chain sequence. The target of this receptor is not known. No qualities accompany the bases; no much larger clone lies one base away. Stable Graves' hyperthyroidism was defined as no progression to ophthalmopathy during 18 months of follow-up. Hyperthyroidism patients were newly diagnosed, had a disease duration of under 2 months, and were aged 18 to 65 years. The study excluded patients with uncontrolled infections, other autoimmune diseases, pregnancy or lactation. Diagnoses relied on clinical symptoms, serum thyroxine and TRAb, thyroid ultrasound and orbital computed tomography. Trizol reagent was used to extract total RNA, and RNA quality was then checked on an Agilent 2100 Bioanalyzer. TCR beta CDR3 regions were amplified from RNA transcripts. A first-round RT-PCR of the TCR CDR3 used the HTBI primer set with the Qiagen OneStep RT-PCR kit. Libraries were constructed in a second round of multiplex PCR, after which size selection and purification were carried out. Libraries were sequenced paired-end with 100 bp reads on an Illumina HiSeq2000. The original methods were these. SOAPnuke was used to process the raw data, removing reads that contained adapters or uncalled bases, had a mean Phred below 15, or lacked an exact match to the constant primer or identifier. High-quality paired reads were merged using COPE v1.2.5, and each unique nucleotide sequence was defined as a clonotype. Clonotypes were aligned to IMGT TRBV, TRBD and TRBJ reference segments using MiTCR v1.1. Only V-J combinations with frequency above 0.0001, covering 99% to 99.2% of repertoires, were analysed. The TCS score was defined as the ratio of F50 (clonal expansion) to E x V (chaos), calculated using BLOSUM62-based TCRdist between CDR3 peptides within each V-J. Welch's t-statistics and random forest reduced approximately 520 V-J features to roughly 13, which were used in a naive Bayes classifier (R e1071). Thyroid-blood repertoire similarity was quantified with the Morisita-Horn index. TCRdb reanalyzed the raw reads on its own, using fastp at Q25 for trimming and MiXCR for clone calling, and kept in-frame beta chains. Each CDR3 protein appears once, grouped with its most common genes and DNA. These V and J calls derive from TCRdb rather than the authors' analysis. Here the sample has about 95,000 distinct CDR3 sequences; 35% to 50% occur a single time. 10% of the sample comes from the top ten.

Including cysteine and phenylalanine, the CDR3 has 13 amino acids. CDR3 DNA is the only sequence kept; it has 39 bases, read in frame from the first base. Cut back by 5 bases and 4 bases, the V and J ends lie 9 bases apart. CDR1 and CDR2, looked up from the germline V gene, are MDHEN and SYDVKM. The record originates from a study of T cells in Graves' hyperthyroidism and ophthalmopathy (dated by TCRdb to between 2018 and 2020). The study in broad terms: To identify distinguishing TCR V-J signatures, a discovery cohort of some 99 patients was used, comprising under 45 with Graves' ophthalmopathy and around 60 with stable Graves' hyperthyroidism. An independent validation cohort of around 20 hyperthyroidism patients and some 15 patients who later progressed to ophthalmopathy tested prospective prediction of ophthalmopathy. The roughly 100 discovery patients were randomly split 7:3 into training and test sets. In addition, the study compared T-cell repertoires in thyroid tissue and in blood from several Graves' hyperthyroidism patients. Following sampling, methimazole starting at 30 mg daily was given to hyperthyroidism patients, and high-dose intravenous methylprednisolone was given to ophthalmopathy patients. TCR Vbeta CDR3 sequencing of 140 or so peripheral blood samples (roughly 43 ophthalmopathy, 70 to 85 hyperthyroidism and around 17 progressor patients) is reported in the paper.

General conclusions and limits of the study: In validation, the model predicted progression to ophthalmopathy with approximately 71% sensitivity and 72% to 85% specificity, a median of about six months before onset. Most expanded thyroid clonotypes (frequency above 0.001) were also detected in blood, suggesting blood repertoires may reflect thyroid immune responses. Ophthalmopathy was separated from stable hyperthyroidism by a 13 V-J signature model, with around 88% sensitivity and approximately 81% specificity obtained in cross-validation and 80%/75% obtained in testing. No statistical method was used to set the sample size in advance, and investigators knew the group allocation.

The sequence is built from TRBV28 and TRBJ1-5; no D segment can be confidently identified. The TCR sequence derives from a woman aged 30 to 39 with Graves' hyperthyroidism. What was sequenced was peripheral blood or thyroid tissue (not recorded which). The CDR3 here reads CASSGFRNQPQHF. The sequence in DNA is TGTGCCAGCAGTGGGTTTCGAAATCAGCCCCAGCATTTT.